The entry that follows covers one T cell receptor (beta chain) sequence. Its matching antigen is unknown. The entry originates in a study of cytomegalovirus exposure and HLA in healthy donors. Study-wide results and limits: A list of around 160 TCR beta chains associated with cytomegalovirus was given.

The PCR had 60 Vbeta and 13 Jbeta primers. The repertoire was sequenced with immunoSEQ multiplex PCR; TCRdb's copy has only in-frame clones and lacks some. Counted here are roughly 130,000 clones, under 90% occurring once; the ten biggest clones make up about 0.7%. The CDR3 contains 11 residues. Trimming removed 5 bases from V and 5 bases from J, with 6 bases in between. Germline V gene lookup returns CDR1 ENHRY and CDR2 SYGVKD. The clonotype comes from a man younger than 35 in good health and CMV-seronegative. The chain uses TRBV10-3 and TRBJ2-5; tentative D call: TRBD2 (5 bases). Sequenced input: PBMCs. The CDR3 protein is CAISTGETQYF. CDR3 DNA: TGTGCCATCAGTACGGGGGAGACCCAGTACTTC.